This T cell receptor (beta chain) was retrieved from a study of blood T cell repertoires in COVID-19. Study-wide background: Samples of COVID-19 (acute and convalescent) were obtained from the United States, Italy and Spain. The analysed material was cDNA or gDNA that came from T cells, B-cell-depleted T cells, or PBMCs.

This CDR3 comprises 15 residues. CDR1 and CDR2 from the germline V gene are KGHSH and LQKENI. V lost 5 bases to trimming and J lost 9 bases; unmatched junction nucleotides: 12. In the original processing: Estimation of nucleated cell counts was performed using reference gene primer amplification. The data were produced by immunoSEQ multiplex PCR, yet TCRdb's version contains in-frame clones alone and is incomplete. That table gives V, J and clone size, and the DNA gave D and trimming. Of some 200,000 clones in the sample, approximately 80% were seen once. J is TRBJ1-5 and V is TRBV18; 8 bases are shared with TRBD1. The TCR was taken from a woman in her thirties or forties who had recovered from COVID-19. The specimen was peripheral blood. As DNA, the CDR3 is TGTGCCAGCTCAGAAGGACAGGGAGGGATCATGCCCCAGCATTTT. Protein sequence: CASSEGQGGIMPQHF.